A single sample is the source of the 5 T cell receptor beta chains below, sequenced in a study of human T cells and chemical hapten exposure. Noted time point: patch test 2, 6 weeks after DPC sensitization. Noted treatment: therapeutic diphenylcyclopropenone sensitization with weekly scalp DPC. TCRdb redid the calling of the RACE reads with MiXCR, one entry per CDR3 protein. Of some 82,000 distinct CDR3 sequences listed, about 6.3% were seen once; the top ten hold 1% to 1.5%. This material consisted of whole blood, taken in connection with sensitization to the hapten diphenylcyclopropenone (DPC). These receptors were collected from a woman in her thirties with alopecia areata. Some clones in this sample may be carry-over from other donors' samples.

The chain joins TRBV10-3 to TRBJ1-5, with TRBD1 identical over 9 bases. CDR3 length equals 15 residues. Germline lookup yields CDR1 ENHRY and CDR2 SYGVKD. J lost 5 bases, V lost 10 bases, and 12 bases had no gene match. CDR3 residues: CATGRTGELHQPQHF. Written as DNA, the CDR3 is TGTGCCACGGGGAGGACAGGGGAACTCCATCAGCCCCAGCATTTT.

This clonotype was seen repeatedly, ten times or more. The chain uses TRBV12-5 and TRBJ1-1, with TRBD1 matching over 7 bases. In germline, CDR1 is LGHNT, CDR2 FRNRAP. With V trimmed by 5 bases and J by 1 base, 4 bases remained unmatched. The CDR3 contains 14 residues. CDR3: CASGGQVTNTEAFF. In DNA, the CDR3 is TGTGCTAGTGGTGGACAGGTGACGAACACTGAAGCTTTCTTT.

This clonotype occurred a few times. The CDR3 bases are TGCGCCAGCAGCTTGGACGGTTGGAAGAACACTGAAGCTTTCTTT. Translating it yields CASSLDGWKNTEAFF. The rearrangement uses TRBV5-1 and TRBJ1-1; D unclear. V lost 0 bases and J 1 base, leaving 10 bases between the germline ends. The CDR3 has 15 residues. The germline CDR1 and CDR2 sequences are SGHRS and YFSETQ.

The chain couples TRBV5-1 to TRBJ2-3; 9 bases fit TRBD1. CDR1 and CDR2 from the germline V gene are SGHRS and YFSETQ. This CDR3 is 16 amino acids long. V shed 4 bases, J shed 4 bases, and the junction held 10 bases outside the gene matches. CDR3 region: CASSRWNRQGADTQYF. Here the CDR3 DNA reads TGCGCCAGCAGCCGATGGAACCGACAGGGGGCAGATACGCAGTATTTT.

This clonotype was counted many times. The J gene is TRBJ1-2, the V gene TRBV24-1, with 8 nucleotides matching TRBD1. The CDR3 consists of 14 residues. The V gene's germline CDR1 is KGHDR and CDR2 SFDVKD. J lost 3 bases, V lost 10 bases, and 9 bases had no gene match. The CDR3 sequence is CATTEDRDHYGYTF. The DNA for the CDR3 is TGTGCCACTACCGAGGACAGGGACCACTATGGCTACACCTTC.